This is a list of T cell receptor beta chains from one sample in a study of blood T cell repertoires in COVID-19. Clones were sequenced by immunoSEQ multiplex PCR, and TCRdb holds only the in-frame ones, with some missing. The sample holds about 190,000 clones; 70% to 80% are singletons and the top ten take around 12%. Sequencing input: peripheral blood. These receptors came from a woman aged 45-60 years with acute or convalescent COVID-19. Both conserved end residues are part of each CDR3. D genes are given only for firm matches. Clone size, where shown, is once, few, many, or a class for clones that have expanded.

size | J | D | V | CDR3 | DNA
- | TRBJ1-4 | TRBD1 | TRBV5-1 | CASSSATGANEKLFF | TGCGCCAGCAGCTCGGCGACAGGGGCTAATGAAAAACTGTTTTTT
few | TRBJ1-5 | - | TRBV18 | CASSPNRELPQHF | TGTGCCAGCTCACCAAACAGGGAATTACCCCAGCATTTT
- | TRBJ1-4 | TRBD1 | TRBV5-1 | CASMLGQGITNEKLFF | TGCGCCAGCATGCTCGGACAGGGCATAACTAATGAAAAACTGTTTTTT
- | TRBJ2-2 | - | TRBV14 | CASSSDSINTGELFF | TGTGCCAGCAGCTCCGACTCGATAAACACCGGGGAGCTGTTTTTT
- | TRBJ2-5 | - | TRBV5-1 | CASSSAGQSGETQYF | TGCGCCAGCAGCTCGGCGGGGCAATCAGGGGAGACCCAGTACTTC
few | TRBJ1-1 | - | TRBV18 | CAGREDTEAFF | TGTGCTGGGCGGGAGGACACTGAAGCTTTCTTT
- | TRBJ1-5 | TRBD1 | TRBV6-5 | CASSLDREKQPQHF | TGTGCCAGCAGTTTGGACAGGGAAAAGCAGCCCCAGCATTTT
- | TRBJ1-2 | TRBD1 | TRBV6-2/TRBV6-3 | CASSAGTGARGYTF | TGTGCCAGCAGCGCCGGGACAGGGGCGCGTGGCTACACCTTC
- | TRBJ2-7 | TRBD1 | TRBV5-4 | CASGPRDSNEQYF | TGTGCCAGCGGGCCCCGGGACAGCAACGAGCAGTACTTC
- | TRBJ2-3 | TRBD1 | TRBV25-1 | CASSRQGADTQYF | TGTGCCAGCTCCCGACAGGGGGCAGATACGCAGTATTTT
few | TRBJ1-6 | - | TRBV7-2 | CASSFNNSPLHF | TGTGCCAGCAGCTTCAATAATTCACCCCTCCACTTT
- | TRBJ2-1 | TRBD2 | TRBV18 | CASSPVAGGYNEQFF | TGTGCCAGCTCACCAGTAGCGGGGGGGTACAATGAGCAGTTCTTC
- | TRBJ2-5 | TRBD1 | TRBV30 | CAWGGDRASGTQYF | TGTGCCTGGGGGGGTGACAGGGCGTCGGGGACCCAGTACTTC
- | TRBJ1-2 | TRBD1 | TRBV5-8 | CASSPRTGSYGYTF | TGTGCCAGCAGCCCAAGGACAGGGAGCTATGGCTACACCTTC
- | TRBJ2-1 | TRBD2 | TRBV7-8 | CASRQTSGTSYNEQFF | TGTGCCAGCAGACAGACTAGCGGGACTTCCTACAATGAGCAGTTCTTC
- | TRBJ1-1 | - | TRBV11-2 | CASSLDLSGGQMNTEAFF | TGTGCCAGCAGCTTAGATCTAAGTGGAGGACAGATGAACACTGAAGCTTTCTTT
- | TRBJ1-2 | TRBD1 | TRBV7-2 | CASSQNRGGFLYGYTF | TGTGCCAGCAGCCAAAACAGGGGAGGTTTCCTCTATGGCTACACCTTC
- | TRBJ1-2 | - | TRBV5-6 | CASSLNRHNYGYTF | TGTGCCAGCAGCTTGAACAGGCACAACTATGGCTACACCTTC
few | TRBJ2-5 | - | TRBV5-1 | CASSLAPQTGGAQYF | TGCGCCAGCAGCTTGGCCCCCCAGACTGGGGGCGCCCAGTACTTC
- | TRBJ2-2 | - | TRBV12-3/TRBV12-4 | CASSFEGAGELFF | TGTGCCAGCAGTTTTGAGGGGGCCGGGGAGCTGTTTTTT
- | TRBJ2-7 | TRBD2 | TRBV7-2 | CASSSTSGRRQYF | TGTGCCAGCAGCTCTACTAGCGGGAGACGGCAGTACTTC
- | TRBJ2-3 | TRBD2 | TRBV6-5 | CASMRTRAIDTQYF | TGTGCCAGCATGAGGACTAGAGCAATAGATACGCAGTATTTT
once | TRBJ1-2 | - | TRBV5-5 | CASSLIITGSPYGYTF | TGTGCCAGCAGCTTGATTATTACGGGGAGTCCCTATGGCTACACCTTC
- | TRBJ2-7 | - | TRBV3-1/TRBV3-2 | CASSSRGYEQYF | TGTGCCAGCAGTTCCAGGGGCTACGAGCAGTACTTC
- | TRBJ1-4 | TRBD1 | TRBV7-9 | CASSYGQVELNEKLFF | TGTGCCAGCAGTTACGGACAGGTGGAACTTAATGAAAAACTGTTTTTT
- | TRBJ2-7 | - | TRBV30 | CAWSNTLAVRYEQYF | TGTGCCTGGAGTAATACTTTGGCGGTCCGCTACGAGCAGTACTTC
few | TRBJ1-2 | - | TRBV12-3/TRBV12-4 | CASSSTEYGYTF | TGTGCCAGCAGCTCAACAGAGTATGGCTACACCTTC
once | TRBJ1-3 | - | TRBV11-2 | CASSSPSGPRGNTIYF | TGTGCCAGCAGCTCTCCGTCTGGTCCGCGTGGAAACACCATATATTTT
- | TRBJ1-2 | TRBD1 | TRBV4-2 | CASSQEVYVGQGGYGYTF | TGTGCCAGCAGCCAAGAAGTTTACGTCGGACAGGGGGGATATGGCTACACCTTC
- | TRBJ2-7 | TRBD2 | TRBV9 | CASSAGTSGRNEQYF | TGTGCCAGCAGCGCCGGGACTAGCGGGAGGAACGAGCAGTACTTC
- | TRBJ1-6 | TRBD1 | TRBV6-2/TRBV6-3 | CASSYGTGYSPLHF | TGTGCCAGCAGTTACGGGACAGGCTATTCACCCCTCCACTTT
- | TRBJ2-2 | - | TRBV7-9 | CASPSPQGNTGELFF | TGTGCCAGCCCGTCGCCTCAGGGGAACACCGGGGAGCTGTTTTTT
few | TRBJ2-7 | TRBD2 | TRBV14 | CASSQALAGEEYF | TGTGCCAGCAGCCAAGCACTAGCGGGAGAAGAGTACTTC
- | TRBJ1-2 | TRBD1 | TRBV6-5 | CASSFPGTGGYTF | TGTGCCAGCAGTTTTCCCGGGACAGGGGGATACACCTTC
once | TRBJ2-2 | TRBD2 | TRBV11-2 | CASPRLAGGTSTGELFF | TGTGCCAGCCCCCGACTAGCGGGGGGAACATCGACCGGGGAGCTGTTTTTT
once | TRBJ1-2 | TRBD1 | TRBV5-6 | CASSLRTGTVGYTF | TGTGCCAGCAGCCTAAGGACAGGGACCGTGGGCTACACCTTC
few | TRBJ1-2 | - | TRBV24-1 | CATSDWGGMSGYTF | TGTGCCACCAGTGATTGGGGAGGGATGAGCGGCTACACCTTC
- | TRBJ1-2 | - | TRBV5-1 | CASSLGPGAAAYGYTF | TGCGCCAGCAGCTTGGGCCCAGGGGCGGCCGCGTATGGCTACACCTTC
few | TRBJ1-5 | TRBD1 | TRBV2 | CASSRTGVQPQHF | TGTGCCAGCAGTCGGACAGGGGTTCAGCCCCAGCATTTT
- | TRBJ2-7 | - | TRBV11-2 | CASSLAGSYEQYF | TGTGCCAGCAGCTTAGCCGGTTCCTACGAGCAGTACTTC
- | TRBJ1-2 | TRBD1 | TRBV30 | CAWSAPGQIIYGYTF | TGTGCCTGGAGTGCACCGGGACAGATTATCTATGGCTACACCTTC
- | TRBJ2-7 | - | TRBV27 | CASSYSRTHYEQYF | TGTGCCAGCAGTTACAGTAGGACACACTACGAGCAGTACTTC
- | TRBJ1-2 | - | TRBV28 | CASSLGGTWGYTF | TGTGCCAGCAGTTTGGGTGGGACTTGGGGCTACACCTTC